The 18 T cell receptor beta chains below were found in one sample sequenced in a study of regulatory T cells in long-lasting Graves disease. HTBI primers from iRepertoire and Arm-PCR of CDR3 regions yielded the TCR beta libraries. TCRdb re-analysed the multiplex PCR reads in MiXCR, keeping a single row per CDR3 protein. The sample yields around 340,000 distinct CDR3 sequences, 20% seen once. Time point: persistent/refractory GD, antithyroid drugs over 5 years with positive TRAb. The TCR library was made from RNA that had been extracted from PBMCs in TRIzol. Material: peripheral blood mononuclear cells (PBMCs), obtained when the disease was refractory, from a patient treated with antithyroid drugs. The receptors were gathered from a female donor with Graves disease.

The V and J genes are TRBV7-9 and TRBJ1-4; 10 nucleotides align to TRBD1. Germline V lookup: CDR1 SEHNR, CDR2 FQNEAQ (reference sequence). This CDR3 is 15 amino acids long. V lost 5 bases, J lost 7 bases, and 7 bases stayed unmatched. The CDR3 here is CASSTDRGRAEKLFF. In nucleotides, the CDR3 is TGTGCCAGCAGCACCGACAGGGGGCGTGCTGAAAAACTGTTTTTT.

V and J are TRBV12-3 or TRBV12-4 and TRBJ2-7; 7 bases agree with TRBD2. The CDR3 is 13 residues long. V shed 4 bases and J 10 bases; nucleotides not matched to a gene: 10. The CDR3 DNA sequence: TGTGCCAGCAGTTCCCGAAGGAAGCGGGGACAGTACTTC. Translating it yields CASSSRRKRGQYF.

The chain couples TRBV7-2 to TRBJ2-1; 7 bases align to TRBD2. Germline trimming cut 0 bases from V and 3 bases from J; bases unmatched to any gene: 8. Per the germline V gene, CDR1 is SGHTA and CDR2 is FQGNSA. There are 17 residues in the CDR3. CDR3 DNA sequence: TGTGCCAGCAGCTTAGCGGGACTAACTAGGGACTACAATGAGCAGTTCTTC. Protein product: CASSLAGLTRDYNEQFF.

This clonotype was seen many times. The CDR3 DNA reads as TGTGCCAGTAGTACGGATCGGAACCCCATGACTGAAGCTTTCTTT. This sequence encodes CASSTDRNPMTEAFF. The chain recombines TRBV19 with TRBJ1-1; D is ambiguous. This CDR3 is 15 amino acids long. Germline CDR1 is LNHDA and CDR2 is SQIVND (reference sequence). Trimming shortened V by 4 bases and J by 5 bases, and 17 bases separated the two germline ends.

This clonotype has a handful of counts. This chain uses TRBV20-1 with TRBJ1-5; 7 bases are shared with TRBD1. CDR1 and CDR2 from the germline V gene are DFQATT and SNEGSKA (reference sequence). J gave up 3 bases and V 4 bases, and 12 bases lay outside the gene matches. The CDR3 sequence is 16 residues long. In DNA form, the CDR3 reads TGCAGTGCTACTGACAGGGAGTGGATGGACAATCAGCCCCAGCATTTT. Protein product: CSATDREWMDNQPQHF.

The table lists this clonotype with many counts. CDR3 residues: CASSERGGFYNSPLHF. CDR3 nucleotides: TGTGCCAGCAGTGAGAGAGGGGGCTTCTATAATTCACCCCTCCACTTT. The chain combines TRBV2 with TRBJ1-6, with 7 bases aligning to TRBD1. The V gene's germline CDR1 is SNHLY and CDR2 FYNNEI. V trimming: 3 bases; J trimming: 3 bases; junction bases outside the gene matches: 5. The CDR3 length is 16 residues.

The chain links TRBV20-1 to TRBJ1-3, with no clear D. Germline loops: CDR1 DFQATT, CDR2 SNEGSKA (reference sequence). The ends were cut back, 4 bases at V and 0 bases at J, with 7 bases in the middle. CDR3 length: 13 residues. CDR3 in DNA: TGCAGTGCTATCCCAGCCTCTGGAAACACCATATATTTT. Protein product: CSAIPASGNTIYF.

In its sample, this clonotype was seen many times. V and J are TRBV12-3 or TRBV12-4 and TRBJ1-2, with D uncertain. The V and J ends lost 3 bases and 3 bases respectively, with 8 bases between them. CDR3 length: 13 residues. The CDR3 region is CASSLATYYGYTF. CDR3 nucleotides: TGTGCCAGCAGTTTGGCGACATACTATGGCTACACCTTC.

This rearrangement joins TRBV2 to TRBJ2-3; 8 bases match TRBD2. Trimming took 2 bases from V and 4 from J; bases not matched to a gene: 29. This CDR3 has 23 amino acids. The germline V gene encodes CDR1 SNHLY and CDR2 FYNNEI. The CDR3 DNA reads TGTGCCAGCAGTGAACCTGGGACTAGATGGAGGTTAGAGCCCCCCGCACAAGCAGATACGCAGTATTTT. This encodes CASSEPGTRWRLEPPAQADTQYF. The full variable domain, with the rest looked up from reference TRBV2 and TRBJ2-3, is EPEVTQTPSHQVTQMGQEVILRCVPISNHLYFYWYRQILGQKVEFLVSFYNNEISEKSEIFDDQFSVERPDGSNFTLKIRSTKLEDSAMYFCASSEPGTRWRLEPPAQADTQYFGPGTRLTVL.

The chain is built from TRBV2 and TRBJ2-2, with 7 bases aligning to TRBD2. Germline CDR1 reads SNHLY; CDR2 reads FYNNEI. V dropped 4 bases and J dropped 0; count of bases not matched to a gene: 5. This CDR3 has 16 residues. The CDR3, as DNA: TGTGCCAGCAGTGTCCAAGGACTAGCGAACACCGGGGAGCTGTTTTTT. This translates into CASSVQGLANTGELFF.

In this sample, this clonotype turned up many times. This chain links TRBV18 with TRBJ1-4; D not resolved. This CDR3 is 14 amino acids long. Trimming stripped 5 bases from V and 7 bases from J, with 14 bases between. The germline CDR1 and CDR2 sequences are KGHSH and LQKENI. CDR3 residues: CASSGLQPTEKLFF. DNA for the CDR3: TGTGCCAGCTCAGGTCTACAGCCTACTGAAAAACTGTTTTTT.

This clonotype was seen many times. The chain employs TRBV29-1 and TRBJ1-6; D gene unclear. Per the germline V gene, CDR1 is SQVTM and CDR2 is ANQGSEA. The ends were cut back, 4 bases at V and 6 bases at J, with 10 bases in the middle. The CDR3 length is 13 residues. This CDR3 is CSVAAAPNSPLHF. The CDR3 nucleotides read TGCAGCGTTGCGGCAGCTCCTAATTCACCCCTCCACTTT. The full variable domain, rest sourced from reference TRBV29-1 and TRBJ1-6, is SAVISQKPSRDICQRGTSLTIQCQVDSQVTMMFWYRQQPGQSLTLIATANQGSEATYESGFVIDKFPISRPNLTFSTLTVSNMSPEDSSIYLCSVAAAPNSPLHFGNGTRLTVT.

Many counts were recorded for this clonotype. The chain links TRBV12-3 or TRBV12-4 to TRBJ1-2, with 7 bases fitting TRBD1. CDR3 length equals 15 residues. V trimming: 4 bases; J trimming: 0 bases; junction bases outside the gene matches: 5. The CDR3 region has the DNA TGTGCCAGCAGTTCCTGGGACAGCACTAACTATGGCTACACCTTC. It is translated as CASSSWDSTNYGYTF.

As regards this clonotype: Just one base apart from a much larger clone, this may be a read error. For the CDR3, the DNA is TGTGCCGGCAGTTGGGGCGGTCCTGGTCCGCAGTACTTC. Its translation: CAGSWGGPGPQYF. The J gene is TRBJ2-7, the V gene TRBV28, with a possible D match to TRBD1 (5 bases). Looked up from germline, CDR1 is MDHEN and CDR2 is SYDVKM. The CDR3 has 13 amino acids. Based on the CDR3 plus reference TRBV28 and TRBJ2-7, the full variable domain is DVKVTQSSRYLVKRTGEKVFLECVQDMDHENMFWYRQDPGLGLRLIYFSYDVKMKEKGDIPEGYSVSREKKERFSLILESASTNQTSMYLCAGSWGGPGPQYFGPGTRLTVT.

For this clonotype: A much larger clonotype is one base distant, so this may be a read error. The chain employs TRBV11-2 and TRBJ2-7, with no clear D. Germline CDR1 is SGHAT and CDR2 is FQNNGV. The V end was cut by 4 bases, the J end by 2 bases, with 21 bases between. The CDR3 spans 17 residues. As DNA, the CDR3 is TGTGCCAGCAGCTCCCCTACACGAACCCTTAGCCCCTACGAGCAGTACTTC. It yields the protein CASSSPTRTLSPYEQYF.

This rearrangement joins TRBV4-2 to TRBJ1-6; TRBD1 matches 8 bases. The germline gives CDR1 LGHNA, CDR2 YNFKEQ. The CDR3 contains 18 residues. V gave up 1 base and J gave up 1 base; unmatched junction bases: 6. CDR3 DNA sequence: TGTGCCAGCAGCCAAGCACTTAGGACAGGGTCCTATAATTCACCCCTCCACTTT. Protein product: CASSQALRTGSYNSPLHF.

DNA of the CDR3: TGTGCCAGCACCCTCCGACTAGCGGGAGGCTACGAGCAGTACTTC. It is translated as CASTLRLAGGYEQYF. This chain links TRBV28 with TRBJ2-7; TRBD2 matches at 13 bases. CDR1 and CDR2 from the germline V gene are MDHEN and SYDVKM. The CDR3 runs to 15 residues. The V and J ends lost 7 bases and 3 bases, in that order; junction bases with no gene match: 6.

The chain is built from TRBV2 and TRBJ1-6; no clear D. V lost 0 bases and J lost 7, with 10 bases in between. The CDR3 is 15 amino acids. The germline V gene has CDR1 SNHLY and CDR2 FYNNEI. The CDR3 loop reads CASSEAGARNSPLHF. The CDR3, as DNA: TGTGCCAGCAGTGAAGCAGGTGCCAGAAATTCACCCCTCCACTTT.